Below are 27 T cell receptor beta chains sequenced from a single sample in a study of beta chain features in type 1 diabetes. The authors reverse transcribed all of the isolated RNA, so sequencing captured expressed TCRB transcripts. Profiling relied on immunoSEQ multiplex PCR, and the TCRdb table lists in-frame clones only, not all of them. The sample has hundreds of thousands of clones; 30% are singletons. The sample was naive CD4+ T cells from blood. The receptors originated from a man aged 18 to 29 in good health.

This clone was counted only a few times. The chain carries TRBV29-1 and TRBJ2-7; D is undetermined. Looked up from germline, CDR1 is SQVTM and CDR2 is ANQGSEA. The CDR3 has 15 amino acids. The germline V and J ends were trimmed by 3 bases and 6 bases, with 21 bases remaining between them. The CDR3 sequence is CSVDPGRAGLSEQYF. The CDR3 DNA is TGCAGCGTTGACCCCGGCCGGGCCGGGCTCTCCGAGCAGTACTTC.

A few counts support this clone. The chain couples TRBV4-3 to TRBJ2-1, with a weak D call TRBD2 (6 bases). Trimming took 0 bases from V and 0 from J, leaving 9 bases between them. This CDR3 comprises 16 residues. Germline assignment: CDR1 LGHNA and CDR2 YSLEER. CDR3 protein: CASSQDWRGSYNEQFF. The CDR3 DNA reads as TGCGCCAGCAGCCAAGACTGGCGGGGCTCCTACAATGAGCAGTTCTTC.

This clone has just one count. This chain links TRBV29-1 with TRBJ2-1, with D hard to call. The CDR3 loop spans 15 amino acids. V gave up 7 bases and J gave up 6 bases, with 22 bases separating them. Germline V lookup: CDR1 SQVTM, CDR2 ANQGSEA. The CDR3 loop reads CSAAGVAGGFNEQFF. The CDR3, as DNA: TGCAGCGCCGCTGGGGTGGCAGGTGGGTTCAATGAGCAGTTCTTC.

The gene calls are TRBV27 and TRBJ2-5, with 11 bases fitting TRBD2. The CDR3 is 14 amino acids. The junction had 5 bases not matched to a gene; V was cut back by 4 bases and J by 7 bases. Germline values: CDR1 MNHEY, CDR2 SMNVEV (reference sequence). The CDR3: CASSSPGLAVTQYF. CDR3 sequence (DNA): TGTGCCAGCAGTTCTCCGGGACTAGCGGTGACCCAGTACTTC.

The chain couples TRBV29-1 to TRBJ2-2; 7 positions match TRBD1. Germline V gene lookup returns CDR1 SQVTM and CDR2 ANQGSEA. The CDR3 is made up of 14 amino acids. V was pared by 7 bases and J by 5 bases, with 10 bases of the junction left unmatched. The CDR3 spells CSAEPTGRTGELFF. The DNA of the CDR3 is TGCAGCGCCGAACCGACAGGGCGAACCGGGGAGCTGTTTTTT.

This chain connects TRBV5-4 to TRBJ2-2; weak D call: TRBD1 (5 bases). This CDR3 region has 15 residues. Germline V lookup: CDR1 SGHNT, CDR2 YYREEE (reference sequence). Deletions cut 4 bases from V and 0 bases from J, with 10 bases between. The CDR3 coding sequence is TGTGCCAGCAGCCTGGCAGGGCCGAACACCGGGGAGCTGTTTTTT. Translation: CASSLAGPNTGELFF.

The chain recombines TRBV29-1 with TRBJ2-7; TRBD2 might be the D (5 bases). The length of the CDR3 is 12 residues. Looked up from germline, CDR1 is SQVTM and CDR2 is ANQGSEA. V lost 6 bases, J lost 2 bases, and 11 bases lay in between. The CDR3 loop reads CSVMTTTYEQYF. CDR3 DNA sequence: TGCAGCGTCATGACTACGACCTACGAGCAGTACTTC.

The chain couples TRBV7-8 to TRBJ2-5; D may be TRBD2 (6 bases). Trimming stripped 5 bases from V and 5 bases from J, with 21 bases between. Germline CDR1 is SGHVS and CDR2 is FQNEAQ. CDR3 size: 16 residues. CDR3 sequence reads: CASSHVGGAKRETQYF. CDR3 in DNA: TGTGCCAGCAGCCACGTTGGAGGGGCCAAAAGGGAGACCCAGTACTTC.

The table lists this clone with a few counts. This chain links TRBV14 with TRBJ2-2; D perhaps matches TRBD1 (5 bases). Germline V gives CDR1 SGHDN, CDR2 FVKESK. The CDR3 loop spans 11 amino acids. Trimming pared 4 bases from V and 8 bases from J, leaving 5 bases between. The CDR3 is CASSPGGELFF. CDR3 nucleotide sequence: TGTGCCAGCAGCCCAGGGGGGGAGCTGTTTTTT.

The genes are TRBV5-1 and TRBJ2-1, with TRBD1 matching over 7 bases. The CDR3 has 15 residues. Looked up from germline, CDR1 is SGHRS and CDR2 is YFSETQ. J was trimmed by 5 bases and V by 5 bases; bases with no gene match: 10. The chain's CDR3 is CASRTLGTENNEQFF. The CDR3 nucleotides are TGCGCCAGCAGGACGCTGGGGACAGAAAACAATGAGCAGTTCTTC.

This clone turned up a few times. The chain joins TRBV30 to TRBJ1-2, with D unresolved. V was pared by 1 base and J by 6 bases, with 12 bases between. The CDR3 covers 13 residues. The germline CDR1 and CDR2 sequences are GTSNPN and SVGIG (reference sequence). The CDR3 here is CAWSDWRADGYTF. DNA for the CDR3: TGTGCCTGGAGTGATTGGAGGGCTGATGGCTACACCTTC.

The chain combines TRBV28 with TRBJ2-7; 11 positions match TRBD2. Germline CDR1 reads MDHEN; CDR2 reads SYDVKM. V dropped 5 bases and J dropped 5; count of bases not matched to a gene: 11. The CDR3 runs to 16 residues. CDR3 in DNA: TGTGCCAGCAGTCTTCTTTTAGCGGGAGGGCCCAACGAGCAGTACTTC. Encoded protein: CASSLLLAGGPNEQYF. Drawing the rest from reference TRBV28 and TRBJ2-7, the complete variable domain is DVKVTQSSRYLVKRTGEKVFLECVQDMDHENMFWYRQDPGLGLRLIYFSYDVKMKEKGDIPEGYSVSREKKERFSLILESASTNQTSMYLCASSLLLAGGPNEQYFGPGTRLTVT.

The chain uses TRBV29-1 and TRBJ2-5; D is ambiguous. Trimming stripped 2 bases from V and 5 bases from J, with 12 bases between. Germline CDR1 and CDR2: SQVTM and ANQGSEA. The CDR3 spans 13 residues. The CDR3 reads CSVEKRFGETQYF. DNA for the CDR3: TGCAGCGTTGAAAAACGGTTCGGGGAGACCCAGTACTTC.

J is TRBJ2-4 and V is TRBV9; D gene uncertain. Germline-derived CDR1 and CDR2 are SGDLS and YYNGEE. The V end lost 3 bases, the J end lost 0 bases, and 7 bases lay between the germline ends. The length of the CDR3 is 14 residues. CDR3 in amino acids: CASSADLAKNIQYF. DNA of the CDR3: TGTGCCAGCAGCGCGGACCTAGCCAAAAACATTCAGTACTTC.

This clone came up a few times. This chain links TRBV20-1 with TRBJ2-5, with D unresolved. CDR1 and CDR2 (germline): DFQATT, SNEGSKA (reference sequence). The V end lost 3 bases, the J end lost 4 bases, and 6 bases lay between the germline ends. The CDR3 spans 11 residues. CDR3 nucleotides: TGCAGTGCTAGGAATATAGAGACCCAGTACTTC. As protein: CSARNIETQYF.

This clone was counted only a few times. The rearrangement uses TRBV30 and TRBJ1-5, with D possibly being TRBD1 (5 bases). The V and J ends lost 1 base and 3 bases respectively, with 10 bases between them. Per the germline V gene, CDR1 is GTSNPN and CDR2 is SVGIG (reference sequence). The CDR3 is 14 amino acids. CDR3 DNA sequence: TGTGCCTGGAGTGAGGGACTGATCAATCAGCCCCAGCATTTT. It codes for CAWSEGLINQPQHF.

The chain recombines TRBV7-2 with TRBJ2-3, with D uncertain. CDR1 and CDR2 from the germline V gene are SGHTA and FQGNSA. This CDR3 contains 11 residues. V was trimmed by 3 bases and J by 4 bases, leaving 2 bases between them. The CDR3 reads CASSFADTQYF. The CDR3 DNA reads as TGTGCCAGCAGCTTTGCAGATACGCAGTATTTT.

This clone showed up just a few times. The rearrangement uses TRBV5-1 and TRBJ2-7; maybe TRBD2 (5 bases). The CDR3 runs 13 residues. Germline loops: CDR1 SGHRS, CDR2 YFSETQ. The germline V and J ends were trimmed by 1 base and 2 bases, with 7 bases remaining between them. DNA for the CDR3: TGCGCCAGCAGCTTGTCCGGGGCCTACGAGCAGTACTTC. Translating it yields CASSLSGAYEQYF.

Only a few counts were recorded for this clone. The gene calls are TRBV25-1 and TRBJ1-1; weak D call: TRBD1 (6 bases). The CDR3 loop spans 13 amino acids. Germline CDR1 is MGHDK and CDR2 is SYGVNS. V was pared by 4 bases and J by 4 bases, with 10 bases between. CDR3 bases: TGTGCCAGCAGTGGGGACATACCCACTGAAGCTTTCTTT. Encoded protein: CASSGDIPTEAFF.

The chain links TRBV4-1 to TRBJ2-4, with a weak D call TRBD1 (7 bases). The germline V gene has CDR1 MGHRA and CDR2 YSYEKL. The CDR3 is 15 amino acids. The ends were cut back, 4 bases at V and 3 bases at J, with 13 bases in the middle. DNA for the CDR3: TGCGCCAGCAGCCTCCCCAGGGGGGACAAAAACATTCAGTACTTC. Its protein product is CASSLPRGDKNIQYF.

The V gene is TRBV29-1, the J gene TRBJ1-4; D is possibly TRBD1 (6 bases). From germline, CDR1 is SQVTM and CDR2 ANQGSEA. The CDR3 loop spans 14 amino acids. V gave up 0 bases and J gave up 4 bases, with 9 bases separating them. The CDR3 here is CSVEDTGSNEKLFF. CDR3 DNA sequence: TGCAGCGTTGAAGATACAGGGAGTAATGAAAAACTGTTTTTT.

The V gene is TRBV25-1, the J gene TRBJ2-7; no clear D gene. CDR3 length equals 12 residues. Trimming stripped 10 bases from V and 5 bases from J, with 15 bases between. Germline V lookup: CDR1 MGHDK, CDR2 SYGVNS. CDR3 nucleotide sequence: TGTGCCACCCAGCATGGGGTCCACGAGCAGTACTTC. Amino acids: CATQHGVHEQYF.

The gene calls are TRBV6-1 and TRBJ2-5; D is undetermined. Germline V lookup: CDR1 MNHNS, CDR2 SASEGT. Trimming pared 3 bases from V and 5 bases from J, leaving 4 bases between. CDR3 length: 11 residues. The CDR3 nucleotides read TGTGCCAGCAGTGAGACGGAGACCCAGTACTTC. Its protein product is CASSETETQYF.

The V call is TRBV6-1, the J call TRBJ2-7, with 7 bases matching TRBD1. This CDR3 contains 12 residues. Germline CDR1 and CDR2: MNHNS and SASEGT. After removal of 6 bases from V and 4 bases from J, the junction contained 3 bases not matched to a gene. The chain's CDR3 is CASRSTGYEQYF. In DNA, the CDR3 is TGTGCCAGCAGATCGACAGGGTACGAGCAGTACTTC.

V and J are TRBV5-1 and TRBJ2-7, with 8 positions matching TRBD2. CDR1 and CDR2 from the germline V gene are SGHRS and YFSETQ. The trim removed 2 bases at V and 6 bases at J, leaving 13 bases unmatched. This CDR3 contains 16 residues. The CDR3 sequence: CASSFAGPAGAGEQYF. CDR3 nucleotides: TGCGCCAGCAGCTTTGCGGGGCCAGCGGGGGCCGGCGAGCAGTACTTC.

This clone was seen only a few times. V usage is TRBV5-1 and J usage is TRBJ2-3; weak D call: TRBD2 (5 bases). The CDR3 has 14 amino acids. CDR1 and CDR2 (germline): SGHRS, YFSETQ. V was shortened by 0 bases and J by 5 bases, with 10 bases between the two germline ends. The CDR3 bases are TGCGCCAGCAGCTTGGCGGGGTCTGAAGATACGCAGTATTTT. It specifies CASSLAGSEDTQYF. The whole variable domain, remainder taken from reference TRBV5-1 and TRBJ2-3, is KAGVTQTPRYLIKTRGQQVTLSCSPISGHRSVSWYQQTPGQGLQFLFEYFSETQRNKGNFPGRFSGRQFSNSRSEMNVSTLELGDSALYLCASSLAGSEDTQYFGPGTRLTVL.

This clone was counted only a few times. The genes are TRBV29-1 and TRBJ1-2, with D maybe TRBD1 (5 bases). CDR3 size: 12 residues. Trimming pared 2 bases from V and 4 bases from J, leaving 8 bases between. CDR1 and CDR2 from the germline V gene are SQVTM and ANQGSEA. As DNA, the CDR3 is TGCAGCGTTGAATGGGGACCCTATGGCTACACCTTC. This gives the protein CSVEWGPYGYTF.